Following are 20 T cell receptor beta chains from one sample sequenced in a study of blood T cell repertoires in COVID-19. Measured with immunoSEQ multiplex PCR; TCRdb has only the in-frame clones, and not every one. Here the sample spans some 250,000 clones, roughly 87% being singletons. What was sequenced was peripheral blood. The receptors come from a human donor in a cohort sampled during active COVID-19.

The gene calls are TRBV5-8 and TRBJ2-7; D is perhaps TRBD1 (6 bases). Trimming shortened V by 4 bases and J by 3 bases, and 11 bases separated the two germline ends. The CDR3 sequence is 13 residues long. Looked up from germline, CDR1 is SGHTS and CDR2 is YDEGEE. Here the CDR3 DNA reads TGTGCCAGCAGCCGTACAGGGTTCTACGAGCAGTACTTC. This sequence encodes CASSRTGFYEQYF.

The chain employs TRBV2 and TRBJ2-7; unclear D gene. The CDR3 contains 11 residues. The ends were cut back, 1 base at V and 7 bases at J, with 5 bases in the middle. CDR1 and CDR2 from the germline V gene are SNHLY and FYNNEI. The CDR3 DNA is TGTGCCAGCAGTGAAGTTAAAGAGCAGTACTTC. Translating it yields CASSEVKEQYF.

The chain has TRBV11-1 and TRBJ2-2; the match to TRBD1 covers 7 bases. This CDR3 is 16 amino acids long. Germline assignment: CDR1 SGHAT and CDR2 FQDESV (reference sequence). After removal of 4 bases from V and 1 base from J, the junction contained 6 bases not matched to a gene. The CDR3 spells CASSSYRGLNTGELFF. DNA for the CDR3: TGTGCCAGCAGCTCATACAGGGGCCTGAACACCGGGGAGCTGTTTTTT.

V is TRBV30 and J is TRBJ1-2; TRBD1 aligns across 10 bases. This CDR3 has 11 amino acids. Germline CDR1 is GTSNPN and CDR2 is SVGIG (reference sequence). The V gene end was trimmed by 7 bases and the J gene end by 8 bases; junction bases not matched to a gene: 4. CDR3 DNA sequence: TGTGCCTACAGGACAGGGGGGGGCTACACCTTC. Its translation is CAYRTGGGYTF.

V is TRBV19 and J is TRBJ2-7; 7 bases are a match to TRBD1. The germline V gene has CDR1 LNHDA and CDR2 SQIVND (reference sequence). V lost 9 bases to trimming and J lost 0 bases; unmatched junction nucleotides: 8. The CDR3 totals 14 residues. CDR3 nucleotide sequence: TGTGCCAGCCAGGGGACAGCTTACTCCTACGAGCAGTACTTC. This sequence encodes CASQGTAYSYEQYF.

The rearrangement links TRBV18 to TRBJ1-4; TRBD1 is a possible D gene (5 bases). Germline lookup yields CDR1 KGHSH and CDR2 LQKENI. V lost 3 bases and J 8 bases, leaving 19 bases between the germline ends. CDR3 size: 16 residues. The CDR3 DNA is TGTGCCAGCTCACCCCTACGGGGGGGGAAACAAGAAAAACTGTTTTTT. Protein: CASSPLRGGKQEKLFF. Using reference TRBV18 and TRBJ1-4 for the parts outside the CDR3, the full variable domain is NAGVMQNPRHLVRRRGQEARLRCSPMKGHSHVYWYRQLPEEGLKFMVYLQKENIIDESGMPKERFSAEFPKEGPSILRIQQVVRGDSAAYFCASSPLRGGKQEKLFFGSGTQLSVL.

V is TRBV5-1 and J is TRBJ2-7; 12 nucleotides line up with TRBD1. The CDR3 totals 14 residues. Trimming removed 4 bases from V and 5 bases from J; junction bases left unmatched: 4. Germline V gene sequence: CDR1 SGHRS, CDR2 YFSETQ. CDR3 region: CASSQGDRGHEQYF. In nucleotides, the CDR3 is TGCGCCAGCAGCCAAGGGGACAGGGGGCACGAGCAGTACTTC.

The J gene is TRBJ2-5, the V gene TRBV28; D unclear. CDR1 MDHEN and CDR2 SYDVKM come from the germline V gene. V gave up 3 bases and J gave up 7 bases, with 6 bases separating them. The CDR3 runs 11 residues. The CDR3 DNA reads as TGTGCCAGCAGTTTTACGGGGACCCAGTACTTC. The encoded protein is CASSFTGTQYF. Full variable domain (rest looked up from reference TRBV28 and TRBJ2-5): DVKVTQSSRYLVKRTGEKVFLECVQDMDHENMFWYRQDPGLGLRLIYFSYDVKMKEKGDIPEGYSVSREKKERFSLILESASTNQTSMYLCASSFTGTQYFGPGTRLLVL.

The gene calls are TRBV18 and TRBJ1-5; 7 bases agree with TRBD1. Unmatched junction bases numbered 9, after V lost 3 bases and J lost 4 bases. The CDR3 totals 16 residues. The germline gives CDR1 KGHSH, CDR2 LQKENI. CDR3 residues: CASSPPGQTGNQPQHF. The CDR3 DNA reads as TGTGCCAGCTCACCCCCGGGACAGACTGGGAATCAGCCCCAGCATTTT.

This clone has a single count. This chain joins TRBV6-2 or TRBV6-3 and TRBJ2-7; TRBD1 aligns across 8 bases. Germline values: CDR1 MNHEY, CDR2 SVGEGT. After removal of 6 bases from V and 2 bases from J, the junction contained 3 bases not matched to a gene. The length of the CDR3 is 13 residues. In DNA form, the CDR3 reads TGTGCCAGCAGCCCAGGGGGCCCCTACGAGCAGTACTTC. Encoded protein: CASSPGGPYEQYF.

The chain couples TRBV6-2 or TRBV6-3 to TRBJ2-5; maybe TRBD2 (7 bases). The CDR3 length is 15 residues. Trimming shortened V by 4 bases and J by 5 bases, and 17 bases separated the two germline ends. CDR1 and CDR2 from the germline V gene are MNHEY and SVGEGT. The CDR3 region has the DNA TGTGCCAGCAGTTCGACCCGGGGGGCGGGTGAGACCCAGTACTTC. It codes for CASSSTRGAGETQYF.

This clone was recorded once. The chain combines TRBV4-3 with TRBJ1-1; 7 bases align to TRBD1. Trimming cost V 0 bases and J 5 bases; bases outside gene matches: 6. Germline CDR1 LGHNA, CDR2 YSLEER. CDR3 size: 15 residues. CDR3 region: CASSQDARGRTEAFF. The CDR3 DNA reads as TGCGCCAGCAGCCAAGATGCCAGGGGGAGGACTGAAGCTTTCTTT.

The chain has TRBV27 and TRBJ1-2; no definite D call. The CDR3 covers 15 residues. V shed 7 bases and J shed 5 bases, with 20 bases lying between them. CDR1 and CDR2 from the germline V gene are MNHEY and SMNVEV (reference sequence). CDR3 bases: TGTGCCAGCACTCAATTGGGCGCCACCCAGTATGGCTACACCTTC. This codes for CASTQLGATQYGYTF.

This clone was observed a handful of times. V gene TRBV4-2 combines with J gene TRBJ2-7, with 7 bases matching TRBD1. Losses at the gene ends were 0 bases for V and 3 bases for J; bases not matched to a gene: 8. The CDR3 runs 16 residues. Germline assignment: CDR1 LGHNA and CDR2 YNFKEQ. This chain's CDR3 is CASSQEETGMIYEQYF. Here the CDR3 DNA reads TGTGCCAGCAGCCAAGAAGAGACAGGGATGATCTACGAGCAGTACTTC.

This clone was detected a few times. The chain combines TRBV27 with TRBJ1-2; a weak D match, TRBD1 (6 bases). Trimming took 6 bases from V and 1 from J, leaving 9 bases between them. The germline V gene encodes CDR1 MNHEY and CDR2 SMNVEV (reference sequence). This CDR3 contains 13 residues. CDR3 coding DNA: TGTGCCAGCAGGACAGGCCTTAACTATGGCTACACCTTC. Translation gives CASRTGLNYGYTF.

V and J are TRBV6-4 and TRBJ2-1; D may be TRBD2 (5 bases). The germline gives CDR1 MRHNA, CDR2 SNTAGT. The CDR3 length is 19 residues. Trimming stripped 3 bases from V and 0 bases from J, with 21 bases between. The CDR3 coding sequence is TGTGCCAGCAGTGAGGCTAGAGACTATTACAGAAGCTCCTACAATGAGCAGTTCTTC. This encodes CASSEARDYYRSSYNEQFF.

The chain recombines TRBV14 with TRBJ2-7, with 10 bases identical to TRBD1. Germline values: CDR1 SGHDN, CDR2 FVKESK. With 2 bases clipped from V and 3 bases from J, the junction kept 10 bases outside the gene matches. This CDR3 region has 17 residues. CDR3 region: CASSQRFGTGDYYEQYF. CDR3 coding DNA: TGTGCCAGCAGCCAACGATTCGGGACAGGGGATTACTACGAGCAGTACTTC. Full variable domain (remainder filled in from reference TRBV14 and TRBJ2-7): EAGVTQFPSHSVIEKGQTVTLRCDPISGHDNLYWYRRVMGKEIKFLLHFVKESKQDESGMPNNRFLAERTGGTYSTLKVQPAELEDSGVYFCASSQRFGTGDYYEQYFGPGTRLTVT.

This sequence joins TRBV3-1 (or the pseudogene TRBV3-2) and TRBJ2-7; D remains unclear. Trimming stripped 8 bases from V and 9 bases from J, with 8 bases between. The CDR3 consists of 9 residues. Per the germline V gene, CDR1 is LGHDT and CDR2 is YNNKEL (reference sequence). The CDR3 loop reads CASPPGQYF. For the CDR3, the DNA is TGTGCCAGCCCCCCAGGGCAGTACTTC.

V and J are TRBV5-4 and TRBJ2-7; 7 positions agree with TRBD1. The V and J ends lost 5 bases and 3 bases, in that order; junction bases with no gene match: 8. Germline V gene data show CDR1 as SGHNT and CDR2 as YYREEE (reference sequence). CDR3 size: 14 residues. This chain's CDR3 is CASSNRGYDYEQYF. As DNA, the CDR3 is TGTGCCAGCAGTAACAGGGGATACGACTACGAGCAGTACTTC.

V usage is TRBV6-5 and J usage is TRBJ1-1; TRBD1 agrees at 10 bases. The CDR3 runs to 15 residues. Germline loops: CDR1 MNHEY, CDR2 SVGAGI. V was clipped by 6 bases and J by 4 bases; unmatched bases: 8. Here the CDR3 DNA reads TGTGCCAGCAGGCGACAGGGGGCGTGGGGCACTGAAGCTTTCTTT. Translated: CASRRQGAWGTEAFF.